The sequence of this T cell receptor (beta chain) was determined in a study of blood T cell repertoires in COVID-19. Study-wide background: Samples representing acute and convalescent COVID-19 were sourced from the United States, Italy and Spain.

Germline V CDR1 and CDR2: KGHDR, SFDVKD. The CDR3 is 16 residues long. Trimming stripped 3 bases from V and 0 bases from J, with 10 bases between. This table comes from immunoSEQ multiplex PCR, and its TCRdb copy is limited to in-frame clones, with some not included. Altogether some 350,000 clones are present, around 87% being singletons, with the ten largest covering about 6%. This sequence was found in a woman in her fifties or sixties with COVID-19, enrolled during active disease. This rearrangement joins TRBV24-1 to TRBJ2-2; D is undetermined. Sequenced material: peripheral blood. In DNA, the CDR3 is TGTGCCACCAGTGATCCCAAGCCCCCGAACACCGGGGAGCTGTTTTTT. Its translation is CATSDPKPPNTGELFF.